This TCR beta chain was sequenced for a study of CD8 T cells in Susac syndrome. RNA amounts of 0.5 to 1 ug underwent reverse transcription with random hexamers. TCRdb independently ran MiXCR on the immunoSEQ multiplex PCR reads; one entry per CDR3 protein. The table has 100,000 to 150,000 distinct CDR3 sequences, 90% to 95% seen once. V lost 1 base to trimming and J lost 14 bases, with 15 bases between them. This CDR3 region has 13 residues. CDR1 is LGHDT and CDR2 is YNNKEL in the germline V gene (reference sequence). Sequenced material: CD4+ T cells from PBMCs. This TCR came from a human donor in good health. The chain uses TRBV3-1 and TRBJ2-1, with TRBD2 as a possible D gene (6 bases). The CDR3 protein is CASSQVGTGEKFF. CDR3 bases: TGTGCCAGCAGCCAAGTTGGAACGGGAGAAAAGTTCTTC.